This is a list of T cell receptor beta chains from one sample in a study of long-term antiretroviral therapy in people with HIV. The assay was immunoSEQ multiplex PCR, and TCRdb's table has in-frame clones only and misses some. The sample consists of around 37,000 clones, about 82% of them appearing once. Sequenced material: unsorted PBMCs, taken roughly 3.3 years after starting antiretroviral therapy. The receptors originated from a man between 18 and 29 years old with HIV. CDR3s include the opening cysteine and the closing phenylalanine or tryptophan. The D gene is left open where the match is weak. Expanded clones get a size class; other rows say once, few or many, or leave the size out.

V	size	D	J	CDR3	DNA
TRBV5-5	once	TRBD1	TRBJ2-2	CASSGDSLNTGELFF	TGTGCCAGCAGCGGGGACAGTTTGAACACCGGGGAGCTGTTTTTT
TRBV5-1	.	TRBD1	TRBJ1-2	CASRSGGTGPYGYTF	TGCGCCAGCCGATCGGGGGGGACAGGCCCCTATGGCTACACCTTC
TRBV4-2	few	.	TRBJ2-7	CASSQAPTGGYEQYF	TGTGCCAGCAGCCAAGCTCCGACAGGAGGCTACGAGCAGTACTTC
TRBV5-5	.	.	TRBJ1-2	CASLPLQGDPYGYTF	TGTGCCAGCCTTCCCCTACAGGGAGATCCCTATGGCTACACCTTC
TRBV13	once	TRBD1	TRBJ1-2	CASSLGGQGSVYGYTF	TGTGCCAGCAGCTTAGGGGGACAGGGTTCCGTCTATGGCTACACCTTC
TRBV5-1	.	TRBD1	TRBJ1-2	CASSLGDRGRDYGYTF	TGCGCCAGCAGCTTGGGGGACAGGGGGCGAGACTATGGCTACACCTTC
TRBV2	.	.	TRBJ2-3	CASSEAMRESSTDTQYF	TGTGCCAGCAGTGAAGCGATGAGGGAATCTAGCACAGATACGCAGTATTTT
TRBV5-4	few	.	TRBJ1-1	CASSSPGANTEAFF	TGTGCCAGCAGTAGTCCGGGGGCGAACACTGAAGCTTTCTTT
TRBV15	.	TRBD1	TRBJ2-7	CATSRDRDRGRYEQYF	TGTGCCACCAGCAGAGACAGGGACAGGGGGAGGTACGAGCAGTACTTC
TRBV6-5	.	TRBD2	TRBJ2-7	CASSYTTTSGRYEQYF	TGTGCCAGCAGTTACACCACGACTAGCGGGAGGTACGAGCAGTACTTC
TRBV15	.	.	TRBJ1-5	CATSRRIRTNNQPQHF	TGTGCCACCAGCAGAAGGATCAGGACCAACAATCAGCCCCAGCATTTT
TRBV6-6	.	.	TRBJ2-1	CASSGGQYISYNEQFF	TGTGCCAGCAGCGGTGGACAGTATATCTCCTACAATGAGCAGTTCTTC
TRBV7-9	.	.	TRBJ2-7	CASSTEDSNYEQYF	TGTGCCAGCAGCACGGAGGACAGCAACTACGAGCAGTACTTC
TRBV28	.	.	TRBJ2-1	CASSLPSTVIFPDNEQFF	TGTGCCAGCAGTTTACCCTCGACAGTGATTTTCCCCGACAATGAGCAGTTCTTC
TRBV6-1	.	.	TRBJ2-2	CASSERGQNTGELFF	TGTGCCAGCAGTGAACGGGGGCAGAACACCGGGGAGCTGTTTTTT
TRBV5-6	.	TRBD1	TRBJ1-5	CASSFRGHNQPQHF	TGTGCCAGCAGCTTCAGGGGGCACAATCAGCCCCAGCATTTT
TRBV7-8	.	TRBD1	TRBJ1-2	CASSLATGYYGYTF	TGTGCCAGCAGCTTGGCGACAGGGTACTATGGCTACACCTTC
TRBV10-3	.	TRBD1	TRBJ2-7	CANRGDRAYEQYF	TGTGCCAACAGAGGGGACAGGGCCTACGAGCAGTACTTC
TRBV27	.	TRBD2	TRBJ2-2	CASRGLAGGNTGELFF	TGTGCCAGCAGGGGCCTAGCGGGAGGTAACACCGGGGAGCTGTTTTTT
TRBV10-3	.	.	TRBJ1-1	CAISDRSGERNTEAFF	TGTGCCATCAGTGATAGGTCAGGGGAAAGGAACACTGAAGCTTTCTTT
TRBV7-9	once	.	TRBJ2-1	CASSLGGGEQFF	TGTGCCAGCAGCCTCGGTGGGGGTGAGCAGTTCTTC
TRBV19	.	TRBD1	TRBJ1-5	CASSPQGRNQPQHF	TGTGCCAGTAGTCCACAGGGGAGGAATCAGCCCCAGCATTTT
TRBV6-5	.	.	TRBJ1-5	CASSYSRGQPQHF	TGTGCCAGCAGTTACTCGCGGGGTCAGCCCCAGCATTTT
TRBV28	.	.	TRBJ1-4	CASKRVTDRELFF	TGTGCCAGCAAGAGGGTGACAGACCGTGAACTGTTTTTT
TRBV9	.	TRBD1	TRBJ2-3	CASSPTGGKGTDTQYF	TGTGCCAGCAGCCCTACAGGGGGCAAAGGCACAGATACGCAGTATTTT
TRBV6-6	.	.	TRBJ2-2	CASSYEGELFF	TGTGCCAGCAGTTACGAGGGGGAGCTGTTTTTT
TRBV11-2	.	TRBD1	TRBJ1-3	CASSGDRGHIGNTIYF	TGTGCCAGCAGCGGGGACAGGGGGCATATTGGAAACACCATATATTTT
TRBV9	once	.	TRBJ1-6	CASSVARGNSPLHF	TGTGCCAGCAGCGTAGCCAGGGGTAATTCACCCCTCCACTTT
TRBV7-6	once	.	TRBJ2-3	CASSFQNRVADTQYF	TGTGCCAGCAGCTTTCAAAACAGGGTTGCAGATACGCAGTATTTT
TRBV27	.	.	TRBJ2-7	CASREQGYSSYEQYF	TGTGCCAGCAGGGAACAGGGTTATAGCTCCTACGAGCAGTACTTC
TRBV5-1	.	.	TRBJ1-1	CASSLAGGAANTEAFF	TGCGCCAGCAGCTTGGCCGGGGGGGCGGCGAACACTGAAGCTTTCTTT
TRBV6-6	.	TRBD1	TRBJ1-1	CASKRQGAGTEAFF	TGTGCCAGCAAACGCCAGGGGGCGGGAACTGAAGCTTTCTTT
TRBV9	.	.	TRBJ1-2	CASSVGGGSHGYTF	TGTGCCAGCAGCGTAGGCGGAGGTTCTCATGGCTACACCTTC
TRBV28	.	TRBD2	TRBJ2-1	CASSFLAGGHYNEQFF	TGTGCCAGCAGTTTCCTAGCGGGAGGGCACTACAATGAGCAGTTCTTC
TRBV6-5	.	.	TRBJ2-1	CASSYSEGDNEQFF	TGTGCCAGCAGTTACTCGGAGGGGGACAATGAGCAGTTCTTC
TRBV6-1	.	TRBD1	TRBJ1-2	CASMRVFSGGYGYTF	TGTGCCAGCATGAGAGTCTTTTCAGGGGGCTATGGCTACACCTTC
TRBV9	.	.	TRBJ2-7	CASSRGTGRGYEQYF	TGTGCCAGCAGCCGAGGTACAGGTCGTGGGTACGAGCAGTACTTC
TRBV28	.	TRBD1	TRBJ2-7	CASKPTGAYEQYF	TGTGCCAGCAAACCCACAGGGGCCTACGAGCAGTACTTC
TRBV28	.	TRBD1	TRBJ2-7	CASSKPGQGYEQYF	TGTGCCAGTTCCAAGCCGGGACAGGGCTACGAGCAGTACTTC
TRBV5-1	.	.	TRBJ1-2	CASSPAIQLGKDGYTF	TGCGCCAGCAGCCCGGCGATACAGCTAGGAAAGGATGGCTACACCTTC
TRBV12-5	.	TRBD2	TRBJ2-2	CASGLGLAETGELFF	TGTGCTAGTGGTTTGGGACTAGCGGAGACCGGGGAGCTGTTTTTT
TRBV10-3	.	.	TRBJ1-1	CAISESVGGFMNTEAFF	TGTGCCATCAGTGAGTCGGTAGGAGGGTTTATGAACACTGAAGCTTTCTTT
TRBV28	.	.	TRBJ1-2	CASSPPGGYGYTF	TGTGCCAGCAGTCCTCCCGGGGGCTATGGCTACACCTTC
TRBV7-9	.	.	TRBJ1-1	CASSPTPGVNTEAFF	TGTGCCAGCAGCCCTACCCCTGGCGTGAACACTGAAGCTTTCTTT
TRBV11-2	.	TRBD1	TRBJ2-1	CASSLGAGGNEQFF	TGTGCCAGCAGCTTAGGAGCAGGGGGCAATGAGCAGTTCTTC
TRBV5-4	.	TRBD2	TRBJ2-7	CASSLASSGRNYEQYF	TGTGCCAGCAGCTTGGCGAGTAGCGGGAGAAATTACGAGCAGTACTTC
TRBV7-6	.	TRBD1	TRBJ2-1	CASSLAGGTGPYNEQFF	TGTGCCAGCAGCTTAGCGGGAGGGACAGGGCCCTACAATGAGCAGTTCTTC
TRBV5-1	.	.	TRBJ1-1	CASARLDTLLNTEAFF	TGCGCCAGCGCTCGCCTTGACACGTTATTGAACACTGAAGCTTTCTTT
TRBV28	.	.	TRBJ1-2	CASSRRGNGYTF	TGTGCCAGCAGTCGACGGGGTAATGGCTACACCTTC
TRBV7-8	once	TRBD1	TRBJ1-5	CASSFKTGSQPQHF	TGTGCCAGCAGCTTCAAGACAGGGAGTCAGCCCCAGCATTTT
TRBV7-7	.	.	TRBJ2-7	CASSLDAVSYEQYF	TGTGCTAGCAGCTTAGACGCGGTCTCCTACGAGCAGTACTTC
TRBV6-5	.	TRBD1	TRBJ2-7	CASSRQGRNEQYF	TGTGCCAGCAGTCGACAGGGTAGGAACGAGCAGTACTTC
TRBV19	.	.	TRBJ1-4	CASSIDRAGTTNEKLFF	TGTGCCAGTAGTATAGATAGGGCAGGAACGACTAATGAAAAACTGTTTTTT
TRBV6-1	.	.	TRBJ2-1	CASSEVLSGNEQFF	TGTGCCAGCAGTGAGGTCCTGAGCGGCAATGAGCAGTTCTTC
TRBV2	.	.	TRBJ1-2	CASSGRQYGYTF	TGTGCCAGCAGTGGCCGACAGTATGGCTACACCTTC
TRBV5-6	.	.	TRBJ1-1	CASSSQRGIHTEAFF	TGTGCCAGCAGCTCCCAGAGAGGAATTCACACTGAAGCTTTCTTT
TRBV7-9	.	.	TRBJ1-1	CASSADTTVNTEAFF	TGTGCCAGCAGCGCCGACACTACAGTGAACACTGAAGCTTTCTTT